This T cell receptor (beta chain) was obtained from a study of cytomegalovirus exposure and HLA in healthy donors (dated by TCRdb to about 2017). Background for the entire study: The 666 repertoires of the first cohort and the roughly 120 validation repertoires were produced on the same platform, according to a later analysis. The study aimed to test whether signatures of past pathogen exposure could be identified by cataloging public T cell receptors. In addition to the first cohort of hundreds of subjects, a separate validation cohort of approximately 130 different subjects was used. To predict cytomegalovirus infection status, the study combined high-throughput TCR immunosequencing, statistical association of individual TCRs with disease status, and machine learning. What the work shows at the level of the full study, not this receptor alone: Subsequent analysis determined that TCRs grouped into clusters in the first cohort also showed a tendency toward co-occurrence across the approximately 110 validation repertoires, and about 94% of cluster scores exceeded 0. Cytomegalovirus status was reported to be diagnosed by the classifier with high specificity and sensitivity in both the original and validation cohorts. Across donors, most TCR sequences were observed very rarely, whereas some public TCRs were present in many individuals. In the study, around 150 TCR beta chains were listed as associated with cytomegalovirus. According to the authors, the approach could potentially be generalized to other disease states and immunological phenotypes. A later analysis had no HLA typing for the validation cohort, so co-occurrence there was scored across all 120 or so repertoires. In vitro tests confirmed that a few of the cytomegalovirus-associated TCR beta chains recognize cytomegalovirus antigens.

Donors formed part of the validation cohort, which comprised about 120 subjects and was distinct from the first cohort of 666 subjects. Turning to this clone: Which antigen it targets is not known. Base qualities are missing; no much larger clone stands one base away.

The library was produced with the immunoSEQ multiplex PCR assay. Regarding the original processing steps: A statistical classification framework was developed to diagnose cytomegalovirus status using the catalog of TCR beta chain sequences. TCRdb took this table from immuneACCESS and kept in-frame rearrangements with V and J called. Such tables lack part of the clones; where checked against another copy, unresolved V genes explain under half of the gap, and the rest is unexplained. The V and J calls and the clone size are those of that table, but D and trimming were determined from the DNA. For this sample the table gives 95,000 to 150,000 clones, of which 85% to 90% were detected only once. The top ten clonotypes cover roughly 2% of the sample. Its CDR3 holds 16 amino acids, cysteine through phenylalanine. The kept DNA is CDR3 alone, 48 bases in frame from the first base. V loses 5 bases of germline sequence and J loses 7 bases, and the interval between the two ends is 20 bases. Based on the germline V gene, the CDR1 and CDR2 sequences are MGHDK and SYGVNS.

The chain employs TRBV25-1 and TRBJ1-4; the best D guess is TRBD1, with 6 bases matching. The receptor comes from a woman in her twenties or thirties in good health and CMV-seronegative. The source material was PBMCs. The DNA sequence is given as TGTGCCAGCAGTAACCAGGGCGGGGGGCAAAGTGAAAAACTGTTTTTT. The encoded protein is CASSNQGGGQSEKLFF.